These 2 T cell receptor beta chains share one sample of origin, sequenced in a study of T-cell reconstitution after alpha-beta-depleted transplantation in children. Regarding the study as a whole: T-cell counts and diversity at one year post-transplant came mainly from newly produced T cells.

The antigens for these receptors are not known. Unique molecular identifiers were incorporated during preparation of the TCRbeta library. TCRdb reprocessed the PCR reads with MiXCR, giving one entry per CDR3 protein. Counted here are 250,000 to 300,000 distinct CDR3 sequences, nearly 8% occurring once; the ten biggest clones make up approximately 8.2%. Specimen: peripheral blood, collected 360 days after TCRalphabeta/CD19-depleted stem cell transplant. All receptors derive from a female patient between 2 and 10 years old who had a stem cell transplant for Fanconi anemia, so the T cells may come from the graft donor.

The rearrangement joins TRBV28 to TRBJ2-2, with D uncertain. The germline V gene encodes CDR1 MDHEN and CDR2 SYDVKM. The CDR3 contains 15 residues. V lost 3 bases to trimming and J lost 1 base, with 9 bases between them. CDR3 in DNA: TGTGCCAGCAGTTTTTTGGGAATGAACACCGGGGAGCTGTTTTTT. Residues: CASSFLGMNTGELFF.

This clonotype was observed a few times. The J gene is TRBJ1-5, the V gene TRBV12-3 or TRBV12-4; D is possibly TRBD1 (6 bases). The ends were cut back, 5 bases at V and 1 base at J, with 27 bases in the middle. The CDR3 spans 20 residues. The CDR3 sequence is CASSQQGVFGGDVSNQPQHF. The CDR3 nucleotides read TGTGCCAGCAGTCAACAGGGTGTTTTTGGCGGGGACGTAAGCAATCAGCCCCAGCATTTT.